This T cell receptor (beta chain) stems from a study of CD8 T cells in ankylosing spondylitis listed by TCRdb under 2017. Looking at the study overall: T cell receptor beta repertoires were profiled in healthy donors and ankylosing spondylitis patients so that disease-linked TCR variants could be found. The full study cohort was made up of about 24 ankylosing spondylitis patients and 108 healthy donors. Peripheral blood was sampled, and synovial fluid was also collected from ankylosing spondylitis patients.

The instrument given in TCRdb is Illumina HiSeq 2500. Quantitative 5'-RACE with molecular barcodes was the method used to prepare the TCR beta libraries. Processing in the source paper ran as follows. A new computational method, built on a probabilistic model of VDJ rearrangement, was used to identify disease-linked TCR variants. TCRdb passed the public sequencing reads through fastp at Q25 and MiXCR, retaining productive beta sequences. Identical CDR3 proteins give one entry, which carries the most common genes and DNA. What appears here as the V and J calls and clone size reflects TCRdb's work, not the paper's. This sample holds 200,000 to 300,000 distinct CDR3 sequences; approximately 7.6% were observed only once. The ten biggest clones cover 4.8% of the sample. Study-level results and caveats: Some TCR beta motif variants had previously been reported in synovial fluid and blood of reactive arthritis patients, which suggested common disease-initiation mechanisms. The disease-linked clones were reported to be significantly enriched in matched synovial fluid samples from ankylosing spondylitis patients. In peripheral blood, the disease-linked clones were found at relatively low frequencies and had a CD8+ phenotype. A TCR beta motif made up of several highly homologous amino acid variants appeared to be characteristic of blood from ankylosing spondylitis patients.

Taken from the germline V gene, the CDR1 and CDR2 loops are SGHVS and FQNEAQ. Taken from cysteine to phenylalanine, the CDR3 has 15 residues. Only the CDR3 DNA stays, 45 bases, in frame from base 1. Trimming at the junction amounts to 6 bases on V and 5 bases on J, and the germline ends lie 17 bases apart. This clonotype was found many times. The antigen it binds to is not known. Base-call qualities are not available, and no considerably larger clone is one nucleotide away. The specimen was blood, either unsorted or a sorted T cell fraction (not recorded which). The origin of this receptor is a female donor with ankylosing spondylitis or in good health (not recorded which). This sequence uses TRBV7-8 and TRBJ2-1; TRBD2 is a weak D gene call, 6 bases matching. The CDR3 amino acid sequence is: CASSPRGRRDNEQFF. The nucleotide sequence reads TGTGCCAGCAGTCCACGGGGCCGGAGGGACAATGAGCAGTTCTTC. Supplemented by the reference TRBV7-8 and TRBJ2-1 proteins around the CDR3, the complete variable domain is GAGVSQSPRYKVAKRGQDVALRCDPISGHVSLFWYQQALGQGPEFLTYFQNEAQLDKSGLPSDRFFAERPEGSVSTLKIQRTQQEDSAVYLCASSPRGRRDNEQFFGPGTRLTVL.